This TCR beta chain was found in a study of T-cell memory formation after mild COVID-19. Background on the study: TCR clustering was largely donor specific.

Study conclusions and caveats: Some SARS-CoV-2-responding clones were already detected in memory before infection. Whereas later expanders leaned CD4+, clones contracting day 15 to 85 showed a balanced CD4/CD8 makeup.

V shed 3 bases and J 2 bases; nucleotides not matched to a gene: 3. The CDR3 sequence is 14 residues long. In germline, CDR1 is SEHNR, CDR2 FQNEAQ (reference sequence). Note on this clonotype: The antigen remains unidentified.

Barcoded TCR alpha and TCR beta cDNA libraries with UMIs came from 5'RACE using constant-segment primers. TCRdb redid the calling of the 5' RACE reads with MiXCR, one entry per CDR3 protein. The sample shows some 330,000 distinct CDR3 sequences, roughly 21% of them seen only once. The origin of this receptor is an adult woman who had mild COVID-19 (a few samples of this study predate the infection). Cell type and time point are not known. The source material was PBMCs or a T cell subset sorted from them (not recorded which). The J gene is TRBJ2-7, the V gene TRBV7-9; 8 bases are shared with TRBD2. Here the CDR3 DNA reads TGTGCCAGCAGCTTCGCGGGAGGTCCCTACGAGCAGTACTTC. Translating gives CASSFAGGPYEQYF.